This T cell receptor (beta chain) was identified in a study of blood T cell repertoires in COVID-19. The overall study: The United States, Italy and Spain provided the acute and convalescent COVID-19 samples. Sources were T cells, B-cell-depleted T cells, or PBMCs; the material itself was cDNA or gDNA.

Participants spanned ages about 18 to 100 years and resided in some 22 US areas. Among Cohort 3 donors, those recovered had two negative PCRs, clearance, or symptom resolution. The CDR3 runs 15 residues. The V end was cut by 1 base, the J end by 9 bases, with 16 bases between. Germline V gene lookup returns CDR1 LGHDT and CDR2 YNNKEL (reference sequence). Assay: immunoSEQ multiplex PCR; the TCRdb copy retains only in-frame clones and omits some. This sample has around 500,000 clones, with 80% to 90% found just once. The specimen sequenced was PBMCs or T cells enriched from blood (not recorded which). The origin of this receptor is a woman aged 60 to 75 who had recovered from COVID-19. The chain links TRBV3-1 (or the pseudogene TRBV3-2) to TRBJ2-1; tentative D call: TRBD2 (6 bases). The CDR3 loop reads CASSQVGLAISEQFF. CDR3 DNA: TGTGCCAGCAGCCAAGTAGGGCTAGCGATCAGTGAGCAGTTCTTC.